The 15 T cell receptor beta chains below were found in one sample sequenced in a study of cytomegalovirus exposure and HLA in healthy donors. Clones were sequenced by immunoSEQ multiplex PCR, and TCRdb holds only the in-frame ones, with some missing. The sample has roughly 150,000 clones; roughly 84% are singletons. Material for sequencing was PBMCs. The receptors originated from a man aged 30-40 years in good health and CMV-seropositive.

The chain employs TRBV9 and TRBJ2-2; weak D call: TRBD2 (6 bases). Germline CDR1 and CDR2: SGDLS and YYNGEE. V lost 0 bases and J 4 bases, leaving 10 bases between the germline ends. CDR3 size: 15 residues. The CDR3 loop reads CASSVDGRGTGELFF. The CDR3 nucleotides read TGTGCCAGCAGCGTAGATGGGCGGGGCACCGGGGAGCTGTTTTTT.

This chain joins TRBV11-2 and TRBJ1-2; D is perhaps TRBD1 (6 bases). This CDR3 contains 14 residues. The V gene lost 4 bases and the J gene lost 6 bases, with 15 bases spanning the gap. Germline values: CDR1 SGHAT, CDR2 FQNNGV. For the CDR3, the DNA is TGTGCCAGCAGCTCGAACAGGGTGATGAATGGCTACACCTTC. Translated: CASSSNRVMNGYTF.

The V and J genes are TRBV7-8 and TRBJ1-3; TRBD1 matches 8 bases. The CDR3 length is 15 residues. The germline gives CDR1 SGHVS, CDR2 FQNEAQ. The V and J ends lost 5 bases and 4 bases, in that order; junction bases with no gene match: 7. CDR3 in amino acids: CASSPRTGWGNTIYF. The DNA for the CDR3 is TGTGCCAGCAGCCCCAGGACAGGGTGGGGAAACACCATATATTTT. Using reference TRBV7-8 and TRBJ1-3 for the parts outside the CDR3, the full variable domain is GAGVSQSPRYKVAKRGQDVALRCDPISGHVSLFWYQQALGQGPEFLTYFQNEAQLDKSGLPSDRFFAERPEGSVSTLKIQRTQQEDSAVYLCASSPRTGWGNTIYFGEGSWLTVV.

The genes are TRBV5-1 and TRBJ1-4; the D gene is possibly TRBD1 (6 bases). CDR3 length equals 15 residues. Trimming took off 0 bases at V and 0 bases at J, with 6 bases between the two ends. Germline CDR1 SGHRS, CDR2 YFSETQ. Here the CDR3 reads CASSLDRATNEKLFF. The CDR3 DNA is TGCGCCAGCAGCTTGGACAGGGCAACTAATGAAAAACTGTTTTTT.

This clone was seen many times. The V and J genes are TRBV30 and TRBJ1-1, with D maybe TRBD1 (5 bases). CDR3 length: 13 residues. Germline V gene sequence: CDR1 GTSNPN, CDR2 SVGIG (reference sequence). V shed 4 bases and J shed 6 bases, with 15 bases lying between them. CDR3 amino acids: CAWNKGFGSEAFF. The CDR3 bases are TGTGCCTGGAACAAGGGGTTTGGGTCTGAAGCTTTCTTT.

This chain links TRBV30 with TRBJ2-7; maybe TRBD1 (5 bases). CDR1 is GTSNPN, CDR2 SVGIG, per germline (reference sequence). The CDR3 consists of 14 residues. V lost 0 bases to trimming and J lost 9 bases, with 18 bases between them. CDR3 DNA sequence: TGTGCCTGGAGTGTACCAGGGATTCATCAAGGGCAGTACTTC. Amino acid sequence: CAWSVPGIHQGQYF. Complete variable domain (other parts from reference TRBV30 and TRBJ2-7): SQTIHQWPATLVQPVGSPLSLECTVEGTSNPNLYWYRQAAGRGLQLLFYSVGIGQISSEVPQNLSASRPQDRQFILSSKKLLLSDSGFYLCAWSVPGIHQGQYFGPGTRLTVT.

This rearrangement joins TRBV6-5 to TRBJ2-1; D possibly corresponds to TRBD1 (6 bases). V shed 6 bases and J shed 13 bases, with 22 bases lying between them. There are 14 residues in the CDR3. From germline, CDR1 is MNHEY and CDR2 SVGAGI. CDR3 nucleotide sequence: TGTGCCAGCAGAGACATTTTTTCACAGGGTCCCCAGTTCTTC. Translated: CASRDIFSQGPQFF.

The chain joins TRBV18 to TRBJ1-2; TRBD1 is a possible D gene (6 bases). The CDR3 covers 15 residues. V shed 5 bases and J shed 4 bases, with 17 bases lying between them. The germline V gene has CDR1 KGHSH and CDR2 LQKENI. As DNA, the CDR3 is TGTGCCAGCTCAGTATCATCGGGACAAGTCTATGGCTACACCTTC. Its translation is CASSVSSGQVYGYTF. The variable domain in full, with the rest retrieved from reference TRBV18 and TRBJ1-2, is NAGVMQNPRHLVRRRGQEARLRCSPMKGHSHVYWYRQLPEEGLKFMVYLQKENIIDESGMPKERFSAEFPKEGPSILRIQQVVRGDSAAYFCASSVSSGQVYGYTFGSGTRLTVV.

The gene calls are TRBV5-1 and TRBJ2-1; 12 bases are a match to TRBD2. V shed 2 bases, J shed 7 bases, and the junction held 4 bases outside the gene matches. The CDR3 consists of 15 residues. CDR1 and CDR2 (germline): SGHRS, YFSETQ. The CDR3: CASSLTSGGKNEQFF. CDR3 bases: TGCGCCAGCAGCTTAACTAGCGGGGGGAAGAATGAGCAGTTCTTC.

This chain connects TRBV9 to TRBJ2-7; D is possibly TRBD2 (5 bases). The CDR3 consists of 17 residues. With 0 bases removed from V and 5 bases from J, the gap between germline ends came to 21 bases. CDR1 is SGDLS, CDR2 YYNGEE, per germline. The CDR3 reads CASSVAPGARPGNEQYF. CDR3 DNA: TGTGCCAGCAGCGTAGCCCCAGGAGCCCGTCCGGGAAACGAGCAGTACTTC.

There are a few counts of this clone. The gene calls are TRBV2 and TRBJ1-5; D is unresolved. CDR3 length: 17 amino acids. Germline loops: CDR1 SNHLY, CDR2 FYNNEI. V was cut by 2 bases and J by 0 bases, with 14 bases left in between. The CDR3 DNA sequence: TGTGCCAGCAGTGAAATGGGCAGAAGTCCTAGCAATCAGCCCCAGCATTTT. This encodes CASSEMGRSPSNQPQHF.

The chain recombines TRBV6-6 with TRBJ1-1, with a possible D match to TRBD1 (6 bases). Trimming pared 2 bases from V and 1 base from J, leaving 11 bases between. CDR1 and CDR2 (germline): MNHNY, SVGAGI (reference sequence). This CDR3 comprises 15 residues. The CDR3 nucleotides read TGTGCCAGCAGTTACCCACAGGGACCGAACACTGAAGCTTTCTTT. This codes for CASSYPQGPNTEAFF.

The gene calls are TRBV19 and TRBJ2-1, with D possibly matching TRBD2 (5 bases). Germline CDR1 reads LNHDA; CDR2 reads SQIVND (reference sequence). V was cut by 5 bases and J by 1 base, with 9 bases left in between. The CDR3 is 14 residues long. The CDR3 sequence is CASSASGSYNEQFF. CDR3 bases: TGTGCCAGTAGTGCCTCGGGGTCCTACAATGAGCAGTTCTTC. The full variable domain, its missing parts supplied by reference TRBV19 and TRBJ2-1, is DGGITQSPKYLFRKEGQNVTLSCEQNLNHDAMYWYRQDPGQGLRLIYYSQIVNDFQKGDIAEGYSVSREKKESFPLTVTSAQKNPTAFYLCASSASGSYNEQFFGPGTRLTVL.

This chain links TRBV5-1 with TRBJ2-2; D perhaps matches TRBD2 (5 bases). Trimming removed 5 bases at V and 0 bases at J, with 20 bases between. CDR3 length equals 18 residues. Germline CDR1 and CDR2: SGHRS and YFSETQ. CDR3 DNA sequence: TGCGCCAGCAGTAGGAACGGGGAGATCTCCCCGAACACCGGGGAGCTGTTTTTT. It yields the protein CASSRNGEISPNTGELFF.

This chain uses TRBV7-9 with TRBJ2-7, with 7 bases aligning to TRBD2. This CDR3 has 15 residues. Per the germline V gene, CDR1 is SEHNR and CDR2 is FQNEAQ (reference sequence). The J segment lost 4 bases and the V segment lost 4 bases, leaving 10 bases of the junction unmatched. The CDR3 here is CASSSGGGSWYEQYF. CDR3 coding DNA: TGTGCCAGCAGCTCGGGAGGAGGCTCCTGGTACGAGCAGTACTTC. The variable domain in full, completed from reference TRBV7-9 and TRBJ2-7, reads DTGVSQNPRHKITKRGQNVTFRCDPISEHNRLYWYRQTLGQGPEFLTYFQNEAQLEKSRLLSDRFSAERPKGSFSTLEIQRTEQGDSAMYLCASSSGGGSWYEQYFGPGTRLTVT.